This TCR beta chain was captured by sequencing in a study of cytomegalovirus exposure and HLA in healthy donors. Study-level findings and limits: With DRB1 most and HLA-C fewest, TCR association rates differed between HLA loci in a later analysis. Reports described diagnosis of cytomegalovirus status by the classifier as highly specific and sensitive.

The PCR used 60 Vbeta and 13 Jbeta primers. Here immunoSEQ multiplex PCR was the method, and the copy in TCRdb shows in-frame clones only, minus some. The sample has 150,000 to 200,000 clones, over 70% seen once. Germline CDR1 is SEHNR and CDR2 is FQNEAQ (reference sequence). Between the trimmed V and J ends, which lost 6 bases and 4 bases, there was a span of 14 bases. The CDR3 has 14 residues. Remarks on this clone: Its antigen is currently unknown.

This sequence joins TRBV7-9 and TRBJ2-3, with D uncertain. Specimen: PBMCs. The sequence was obtained from a boy aged 2-9 years in good health and CMV-seronegative. CDR3 in amino acids: CASRSPSLPDTQYF. Written as DNA, the CDR3 is TGTGCCAGCAGAAGCCCGTCGCTTCCAGATACGCAGTATTTT.